Here is one TCR beta chain with its context. V was pared by 5 bases and J by 2 bases, with 12 bases between. Germline values: CDR1 MDHEN, CDR2 SYDVKM. The CDR3 spans 14 residues. The table came from immunoSEQ multiplex PCR; TCRdb's copy has only in-frame clones and leaves some out. The data show about 980,000 clones, over 75% seen once. This record belongs to a study of shared clonotypes between healthy human individuals. J is TRBJ1-2 and V is TRBV28, with D uncertain. This sequence was found in a man between 18 and 35 years old in good health. Input material: memory CD4+ T cells sorted from blood. This sample's subset: CD45RA-negative fraction. CDR3 nucleotides: TGTGCCAGCAGTCTTCTCATCGTGAACTATGGCTACACCTTC. Its protein product is CASSLLIVNYGYTF.